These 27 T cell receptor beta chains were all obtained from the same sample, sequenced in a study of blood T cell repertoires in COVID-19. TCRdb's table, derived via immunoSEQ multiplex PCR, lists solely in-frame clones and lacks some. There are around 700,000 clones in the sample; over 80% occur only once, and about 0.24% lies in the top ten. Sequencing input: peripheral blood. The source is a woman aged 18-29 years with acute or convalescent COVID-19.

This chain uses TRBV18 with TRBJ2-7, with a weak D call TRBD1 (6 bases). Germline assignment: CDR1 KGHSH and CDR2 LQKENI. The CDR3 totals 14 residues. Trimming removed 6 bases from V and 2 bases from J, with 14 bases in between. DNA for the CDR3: TGTGCCAGCTCCCTCCGGACAGCTACCTACGAGCAGTACTTC. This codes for CASSLRTATYEQYF.

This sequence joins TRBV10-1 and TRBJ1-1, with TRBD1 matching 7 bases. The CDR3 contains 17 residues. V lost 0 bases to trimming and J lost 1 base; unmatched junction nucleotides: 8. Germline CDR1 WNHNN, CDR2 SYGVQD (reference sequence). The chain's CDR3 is CASSESTKDRANTEAFF. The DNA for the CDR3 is TGCGCCAGCAGTGAGTCGACTAAAGACAGGGCGAACACTGAAGCTTTCTTT.

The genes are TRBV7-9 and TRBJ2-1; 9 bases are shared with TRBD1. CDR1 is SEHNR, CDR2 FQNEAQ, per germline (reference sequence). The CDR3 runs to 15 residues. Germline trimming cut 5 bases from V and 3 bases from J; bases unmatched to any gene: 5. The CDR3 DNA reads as TGTGCCAGCAGCCCCCGACAGGGGGACTACAATGAGCAGTTCTTC. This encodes CASSPRQGDYNEQFF. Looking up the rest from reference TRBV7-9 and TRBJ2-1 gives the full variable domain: DTGVSQNPRHKITKRGQNVTFRCDPISEHNRLYWYRQTLGQGPEFLTYFQNEAQLEKSRLLSDRFSAERPKGSFSTLEIQRTEQGDSAMYLCASSPRQGDYNEQFFGPGTRLTVL.

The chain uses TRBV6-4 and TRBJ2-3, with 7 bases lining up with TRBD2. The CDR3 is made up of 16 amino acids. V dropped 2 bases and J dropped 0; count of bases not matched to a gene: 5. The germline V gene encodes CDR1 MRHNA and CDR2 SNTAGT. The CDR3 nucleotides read TGTGCCAGCAGTGACCGGGGGGATAGTAGCACAGATACGCAGTATTTT. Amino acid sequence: CASSDRGDSSTDTQYF.

The CDR3 DNA reads as TGCGCGATCTCGAGGTGGGGCTTCACCGGGGAGCTGTTTTTT. It translates to CAISRWGFTGELFF. This sequence joins TRBV23-1 and TRBJ2-2, with D maybe TRBD1 (5 bases). TRBV23-1 falls under the ORF class, with uncertain function. The CDR3 loop spans 14 amino acids.

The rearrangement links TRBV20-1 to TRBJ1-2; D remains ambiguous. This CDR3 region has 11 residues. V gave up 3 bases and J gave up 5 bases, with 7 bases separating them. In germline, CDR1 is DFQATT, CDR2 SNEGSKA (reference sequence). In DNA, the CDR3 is TGCAGTGCTAGCTCTCTATATGGCTACACCTTC. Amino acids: CSASSLYGYTF.

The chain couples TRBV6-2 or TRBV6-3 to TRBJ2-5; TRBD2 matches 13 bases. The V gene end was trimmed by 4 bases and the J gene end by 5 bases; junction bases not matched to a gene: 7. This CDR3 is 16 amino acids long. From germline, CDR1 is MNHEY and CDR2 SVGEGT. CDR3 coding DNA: TGTGCCAGCAGTTCCACCGGGACTAGCGGGGCCGAGACCCAGTACTTC. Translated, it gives CASSSTGTSGAETQYF.

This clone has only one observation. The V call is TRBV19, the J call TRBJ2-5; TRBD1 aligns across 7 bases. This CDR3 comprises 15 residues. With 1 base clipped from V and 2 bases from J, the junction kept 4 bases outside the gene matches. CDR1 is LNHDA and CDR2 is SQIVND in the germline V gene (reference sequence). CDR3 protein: CASSIVGRGQETQYF. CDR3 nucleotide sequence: TGTGCCAGTAGTATAGTGGGCAGGGGGCAAGAGACCCAGTACTTC.

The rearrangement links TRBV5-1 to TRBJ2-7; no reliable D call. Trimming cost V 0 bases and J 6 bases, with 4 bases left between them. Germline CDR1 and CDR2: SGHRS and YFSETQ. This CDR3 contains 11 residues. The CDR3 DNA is TGCGCCAGCAGCTTGGACATCGAGCAGTACTTC. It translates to CASSLDIEQYF.

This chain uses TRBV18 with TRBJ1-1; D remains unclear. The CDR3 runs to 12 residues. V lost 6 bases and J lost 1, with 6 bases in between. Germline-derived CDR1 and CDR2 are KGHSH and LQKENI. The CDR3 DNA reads TGTGCCAGCTCTTTCCGGAACACTGAAGCTTTCTTT. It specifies CASSFRNTEAFF. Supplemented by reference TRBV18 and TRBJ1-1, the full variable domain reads NAGVMQNPRHLVRRRGQEARLRCSPMKGHSHVYWYRQLPEEGLKFMVYLQKENIIDESGMPKERFSAEFPKEGPSILRIQQVVRGDSAAYFCASSFRNTEAFFGQGTRLTVV.

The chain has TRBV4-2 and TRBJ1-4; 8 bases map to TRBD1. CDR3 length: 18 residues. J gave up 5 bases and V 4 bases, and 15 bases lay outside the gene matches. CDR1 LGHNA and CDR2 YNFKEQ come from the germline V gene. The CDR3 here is CASSRAEAGGGKNEKLFF. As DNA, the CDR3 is TGTGCCAGCAGCCGGGCCGAGGCAGGGGGCGGGAAAAATGAAAAACTGTTTTTT.

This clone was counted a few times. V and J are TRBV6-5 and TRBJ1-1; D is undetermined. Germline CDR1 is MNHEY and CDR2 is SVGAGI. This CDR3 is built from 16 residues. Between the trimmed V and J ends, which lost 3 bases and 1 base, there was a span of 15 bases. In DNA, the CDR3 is TGTGCCAGCAGTTATACTTACGGAGCCCAGAACACTGAAGCTTTCTTT. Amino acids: CASSYTYGAQNTEAFF.

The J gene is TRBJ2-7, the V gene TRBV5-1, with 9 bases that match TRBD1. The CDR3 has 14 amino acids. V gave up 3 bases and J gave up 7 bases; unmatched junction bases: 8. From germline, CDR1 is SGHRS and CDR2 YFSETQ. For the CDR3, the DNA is TGCGCCAGCAGCTCCCGGGACAGGGAAGGGGAGCAGTACTTC. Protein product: CASSSRDREGEQYF.

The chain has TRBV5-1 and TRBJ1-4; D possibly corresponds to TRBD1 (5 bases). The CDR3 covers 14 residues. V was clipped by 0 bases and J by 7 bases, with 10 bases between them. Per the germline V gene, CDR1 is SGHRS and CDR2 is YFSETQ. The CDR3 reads CASSLGAGFEKLFF. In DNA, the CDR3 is TGCGCCAGCAGCTTGGGGGCAGGGTTTGAAAAACTGTTTTTT.

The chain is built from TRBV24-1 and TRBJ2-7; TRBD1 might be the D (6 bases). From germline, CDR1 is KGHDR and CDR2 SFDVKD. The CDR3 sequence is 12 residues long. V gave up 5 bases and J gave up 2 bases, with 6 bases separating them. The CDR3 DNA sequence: TGTGCCACCAGTGGGGGGCCCTACGAGCAGTACTTC. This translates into CATSGGPYEQYF.

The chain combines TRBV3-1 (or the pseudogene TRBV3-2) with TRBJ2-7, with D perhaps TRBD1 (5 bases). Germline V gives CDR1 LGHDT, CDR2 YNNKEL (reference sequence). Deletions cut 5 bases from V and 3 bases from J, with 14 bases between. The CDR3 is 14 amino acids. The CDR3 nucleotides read TGTGCCAGCAGCACGACCACAGGATACTACGAGCAGTACTTC. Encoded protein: CASSTTTGYYEQYF.

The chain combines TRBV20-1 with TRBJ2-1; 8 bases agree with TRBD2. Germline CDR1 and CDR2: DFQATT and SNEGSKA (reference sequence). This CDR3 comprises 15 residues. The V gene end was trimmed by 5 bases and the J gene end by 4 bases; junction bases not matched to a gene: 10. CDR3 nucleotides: TGCAGTGCTGGTGCGAGAAGCGGGGGATACAATGAGCAGTTCTTC. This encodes CSAGARSGGYNEQFF.

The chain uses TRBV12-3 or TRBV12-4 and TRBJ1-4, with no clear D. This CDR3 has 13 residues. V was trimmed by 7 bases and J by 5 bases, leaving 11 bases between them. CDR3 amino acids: CASTRGGNEKLFF. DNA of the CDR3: TGTGCCAGCACCCGGGGAGGAAATGAAAAACTGTTTTTT.

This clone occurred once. This chain's CDR3 is CASSQVSGTKNTEAFF. DNA of the CDR3: TGTGCCAGCAGCCAAGTTTCCGGGACAAAGAACACTGAAGCTTTCTTT. V gene TRBV4-2 combines with J gene TRBJ1-1; TRBD1 is a possible D gene (6 bases). The CDR3 totals 16 residues. Between the trimmed V and J ends, which lost 1 base and 1 base, there was a span of 13 bases. The germline V gene has CDR1 LGHNA and CDR2 YNFKEQ.

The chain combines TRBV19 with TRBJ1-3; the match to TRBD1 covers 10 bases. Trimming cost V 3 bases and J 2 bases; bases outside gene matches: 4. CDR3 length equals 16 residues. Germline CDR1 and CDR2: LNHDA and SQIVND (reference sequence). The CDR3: CASSMGTGAAGNTIYF. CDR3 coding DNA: TGTGCCAGTAGTATGGGGACAGGGGCGGCTGGAAACACCATATATTTT.

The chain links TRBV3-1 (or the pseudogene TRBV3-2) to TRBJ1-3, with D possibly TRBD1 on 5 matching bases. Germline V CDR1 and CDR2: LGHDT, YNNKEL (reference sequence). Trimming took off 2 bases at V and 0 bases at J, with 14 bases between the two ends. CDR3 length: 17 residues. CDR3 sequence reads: CASSQLWGGYSGNTIYF. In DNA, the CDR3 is TGTGCCAGCAGCCAACTGTGGGGGGGTTACTCTGGAAACACCATATATTTT.

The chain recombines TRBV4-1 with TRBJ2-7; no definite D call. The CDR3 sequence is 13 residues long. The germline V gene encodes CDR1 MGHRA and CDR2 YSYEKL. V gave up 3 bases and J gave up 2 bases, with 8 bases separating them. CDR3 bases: TGCGCCAGCAGCCACCCACGGGCCTACGAGCAGTACTTC. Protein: CASSHPRAYEQYF.

The CDR3 DNA reads TGCGCCAGCAGCCCCCGGGAATCCTATGGCTACACCTTC. This codes for CASSPRESYGYTF. The chain uses TRBV4-1 and TRBJ1-2; D remains unclear. Per the germline V gene, CDR1 is MGHRA and CDR2 is YSYEKL. V lost 4 bases, J lost 4 bases, and 10 bases lay in between. The CDR3 is 13 residues long.

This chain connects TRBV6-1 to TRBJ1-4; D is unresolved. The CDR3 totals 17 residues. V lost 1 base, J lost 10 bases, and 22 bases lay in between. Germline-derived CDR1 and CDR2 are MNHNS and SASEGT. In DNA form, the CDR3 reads TGTGCCAGCAGTGAAGGTTCGGTGGGAGGGTTCCATAGAAAACTGTTTTTT. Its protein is CASSEGSVGGFHRKLFF.

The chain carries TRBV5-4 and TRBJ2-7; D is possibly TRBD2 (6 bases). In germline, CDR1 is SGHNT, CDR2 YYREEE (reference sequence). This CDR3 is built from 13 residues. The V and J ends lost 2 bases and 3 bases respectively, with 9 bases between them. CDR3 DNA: TGTGCCAGCAGCTTCTGGGGGGACTACGAGCAGTACTTC. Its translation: CASSFWGDYEQYF.

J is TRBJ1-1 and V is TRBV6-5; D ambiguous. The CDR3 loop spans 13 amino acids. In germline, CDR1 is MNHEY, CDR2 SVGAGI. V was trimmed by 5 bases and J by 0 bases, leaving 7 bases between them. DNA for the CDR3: TGTGCCAGCAGTCCCGGGATGAACACTGAAGCTTTCTTT. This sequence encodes CASSPGMNTEAFF.

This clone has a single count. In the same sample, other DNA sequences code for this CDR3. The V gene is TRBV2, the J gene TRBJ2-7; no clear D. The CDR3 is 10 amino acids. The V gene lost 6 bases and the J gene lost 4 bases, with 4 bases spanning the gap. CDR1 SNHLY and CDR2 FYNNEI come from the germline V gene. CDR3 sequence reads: CASSVYEQYF. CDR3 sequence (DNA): TGTGCCAGCAGCGTGTACGAGCAGTACTTC.